This TCR beta chain stems from a study of blood T cell repertoires in COVID-19. For the study at large: The origin of the acute and convalescent COVID-19 samples was the United States, Italy and Spain. PBMCs, B-cell-depleted T cells, or T cells provided the cDNA or gDNA that made up the material.

Germline CDR1 SGHNT, CDR2 YENEEA. This CDR3 spans 15 amino acids. Trimming removed 5 bases from V and 3 bases from J; junction bases left unmatched: 7. In the original processing: Reference gene primers were amplified, and this amplification served to estimate nucleated cell counts. The assay was immunoSEQ multiplex PCR, and TCRdb's table has in-frame clones only and misses some. The V and J calls and the clone size are those of that table, but D and trimming were determined from the DNA. Among under 300,000 clones listed, approximately 86% were seen once. The material sequenced was PBMCs or T cells enriched from blood (not recorded which). This chain connects TRBV11-3 to TRBJ2-1, with TRBD1 matching 7 bases. The sequence was obtained from a woman between 35 and 50 years old with acute COVID-19. The CDR3 sequence: CASSPTGNLYNEQFF. The CDR3 bases are TGTGCCAGCAGCCCGACAGGGAATCTCTACAATGAGCAGTTCTTC.